The rows below give T cell receptor beta chains drawn from one sample of a study of blood T cell repertoires in COVID-19. Profiled with immunoSEQ multiplex PCR; TCRdb holds only in-frame clones, not every one. The sample has approximately 90,000 clones; 79% are singletons. Sequences were obtained from peripheral blood. Receptors originate from a human donor in a cohort sampled during active COVID-19. Each CDR3 is given with its conserved first and last residue. A D gene is named only where the DNA matches it firmly. For some rows the clone size is stated as once, few or many, or as a class when expanded; others skip it.

abundance	j_gene	d_gene	v_gene	CDR3aa	CDR3nt
.	TRBJ2-2	TRBD2	TRBV4-3	CASSQEGLAGSGGTGELFF	TGCGCCAGCAGCCAAGAAGGACTAGCGGGGAGCGGAGGGACCGGGGAGCTGTTTTTT
.	TRBJ1-1	TRBD1	TRBV6-6	CASSWGQGNTEAFF	TGTGCCAGCAGTTGGGGACAGGGGAACACTGAAGCTTTCTTT
.	TRBJ2-3	TRBD2	TRBV11-3	CASSARGKTTDTQYF	TGTGCCAGCAGCGCGCGGGGGAAAACCACAGATACGCAGTATTTT
few	TRBJ1-2	TRBD1	TRBV5-1	CASSGQDRGESGYTF	TGCGCCAGCAGCGGGCAGGACAGGGGGGAAAGTGGCTACACCTTC
.	TRBJ2-2	TRBD2	TRBV15	CATSRDLAGGAGELFF	TGTGCCACCAGCAGAGATCTAGCGGGAGGGGCCGGGGAGCTGTTTTTT
.	TRBJ2-7	TRBD2	TRBV3-1/TRBV3-2	CASSQDRLAGAQQYF	TGTGCCAGCAGCCAAGATCGGCTAGCGGGAGCTCAGCAGTACTTC
.	TRBJ2-2	TRBD1	TRBV18	CASSRDRGNTGELFF	TGTGCCAGCTCACGAGACAGGGGGAACACCGGGGAGCTGTTTTTT
.	TRBJ2-3	TRBD1	TRBV19	CASSTPGQGDGTQYF	TGTGCCAGTTCCACCCCGGGACAGGGGGACGGTACGCAGTATTTT
few	TRBJ2-7	.	TRBV14	CASSPFPVSTGEQYF	TGTGCCAGCAGCCCATTCCCCGTCTCGACGGGCGAGCAGTACTTC
.	TRBJ2-5	TRBD2	TRBV6-5	CASSYLAGEVTQYF	TGTGCCAGCAGTTATCTAGCGGGAGAGGTGACCCAGTACTTC
.	TRBJ2-2	.	TRBV10-3	CAISGVGAATGELFF	TGTGCCATCAGTGGGGTGGGAGCGGCCACCGGGGAGCTGTTTTTT
.	TRBJ2-1	TRBD2	TRBV18	CASSPGLAGVNEQFF	TGTGCCAGCTCACCAGGGCTAGCGGGAGTCAATGAGCAGTTCTTC
.	TRBJ1-4	TRBD1	TRBV7-9	CASSFGQGFVEKLFF	TGTGCCAGCAGCTTCGGACAGGGGTTCGTAGAAAAACTGTTTTTT
.	TRBJ1-5	TRBD1	TRBV7-6	CASSPTGGAHQPQHF	TGTGCCAGCAGTCCCACAGGGGGCGCCCACCAGCCCCAGCATTTT
.	TRBJ2-1	TRBD1	TRBV7-2	CASSLTGATYNEQFF	TGTGCCAGCAGCTTAACAGGGGCGACCTACAATGAGCAGTTCTTC
.	TRBJ1-1	TRBD1	TRBV7-9	CASSFSGTGEAFF	TGTGCCAGCAGCTTTTCGGGGACAGGGGAAGCTTTCTTT
.	TRBJ2-5	TRBD1	TRBV5-4	CASSSPGTGGGQETQYF	TGTGCCAGCAGCTCGCCCGGGACAGGGGGTGGCCAAGAGACCCAGTACTTC
once	TRBJ2-6	.	TRBV5-1	CASSLVGGGSSGANVLTF	TGCGCCAGCAGCTTGGTTGGGGGCGGTAGCTCTGGGGCCAACGTCCTGACTTTC
few	TRBJ1-3	.	TRBV5-1	CASRKDSLAGNTIYF	TGCGCCAGCAGGAAGGACAGCCTTGCTGGAAACACCATATATTTT
once	TRBJ1-4	.	TRBV9	CASSVGDNTEKLFF	TGTGCCAGCAGCGTAGGGGACAACACCGAAAAACTGTTTTTT
.	TRBJ1-2	TRBD1	TRBV15	CATTLSTGVGPNYGYTF	TGTGCCACCACCCTTTCGACAGGGGTGGGACCGAACTATGGCTACACCTTC
.	TRBJ2-1	TRBD1	TRBV28	CASSFQGQGAWVWNEQFF	TGTGCCAGCAGTTTTCAGGGACAGGGGGCCTGGGTATGGAATGAGCAGTTCTTC
.	TRBJ2-2	TRBD1	TRBV5-6	CASSLFGTVIAGELFF	TGTGCCAGCAGCTTGTTTGGGACAGTTATCGCCGGGGAGCTGTTTTTT
.	TRBJ2-5	TRBD2	TRBV7-2	CASSLVAGVETQYF	TGTGCCAGCAGCTTAGTAGCGGGGGTGGAGACCCAGTACTTC
once	TRBJ1-2	.	TRBV7-3	CASSSGRGYGYTF	TGTGCCAGCAGCTCTGGACGGGGCTATGGCTACACCTTC
.	TRBJ1-4	TRBD1	TRBV4-2	CASSQDWTGGQEKLFF	TGTGCCAGCAGCCAAGATTGGACAGGGGGGCAGGAAAAACTGTTTTTT
.	TRBJ2-3	.	TRBV9	CASSQTGSTDTQYF	TGTGCCAGCAGTCAGACGGGTAGCACAGATACGCAGTATTTT
.	TRBJ2-3	.	TRBV7-6	CASSLAPARLLADTQYF	TGTGCCAGCAGCTTGGCCCCGGCCCGATTGCTAGCAGATACGCAGTATTTT
.	TRBJ2-1	TRBD1	TRBV4-1	CASSQGRQGFYNEQFF	TGCGCCAGCAGCCAAGGACGACAGGGGTTCTACAATGAGCAGTTCTTC
.	TRBJ1-5	.	TRBV25-1	CASSSFGSDQPQHF	TGTGCCAGCAGTAGTTTCGGGAGCGATCAGCCCCAGCATTTT
.	TRBJ2-7	TRBD1	TRBV7-9	CASRVPGQGTYEQYF	TGTGCCAGCAGAGTACCGGGACAGGGGACCTACGAGCAGTACTTC
.	TRBJ2-5	TRBD2	TRBV27	CASSTTSGTETQYF	TGTGCCAGCAGTACTACTAGCGGGACAGAGACCCAGTACTTC
.	TRBJ2-1	TRBD2	TRBV18	CASSPLPSGNNEQFF	TGTGCCAGCTCACCACTACCTAGCGGGAATAATGAGCAGTTCTTC
.	TRBJ2-5	.	TRBV28	CASSLPDWRGAQETQYF	TGTGCCAGCAGCCTCCCCGACTGGCGGGGCGCACAAGAGACCCAGTACTTC
.	TRBJ1-3	.	TRBV15	CATSRNRETGGSGNTIYF	TGTGCCACCAGCAGAAACAGGGAAACGGGGGGCTCTGGAAACACCATATATTTT
.	TRBJ2-5	.	TRBV19	CASIGTGQETQYF	TGTGCCAGTATTGGAACAGGGCAAGAGACCCAGTACTTC
few	TRBJ2-2	.	TRBV5-1	CASSDQSGSGELFF	TGCGCCAGCAGCGACCAGTCAGGTTCCGGGGAGCTGTTTTTT
.	TRBJ1-1	.	TRBV6-6	CASSYSRRAEYTEAFF	TGTGCCAGCAGTTACTCGAGGAGGGCGGAGTACACTGAAGCTTTCTTT
many	TRBJ1-5	.	TRBV2	CASSELTGPQHF	TGTGCCAGCAGTGAACTGACTGGGCCCCAGCATTTT
.	TRBJ2-3	TRBD2	TRBV28	CASSLNPRLAGGADTQYF	TGTGCCAGCAGTTTGAACCCTCGACTAGCGGGAGGGGCAGATACGCAGTATTTT
.	TRBJ1-1	.	TRBV5-1	CASSLLGGPANTEAFF	TGCGCCAGCAGCTTACTCGGAGGTCCCGCAAACACTGAAGCTTTCTTT
.	TRBJ2-2	TRBD1	TRBV6-1	CASSALGQGPLLTGELFF	TGTGCCAGCAGTGCCTTAGGACAGGGTCCCCTACTCACCGGGGAGCTGTTTTTT
.	TRBJ1-4	.	TRBV7-9	CASRRTGHRFATNEKLFF	TGTGCCAGCAGGAGAACGGGACATAGATTTGCAACTAATGAAAAACTGTTTTTT
.	TRBJ2-5	.	TRBV4-2	CASSQGPEDTETQYF	TGTGCCAGCAGCCAAGGGCCCGAGGACACCGAGACCCAGTACTTC
few	TRBJ2-1	.	TRBV25-1	CASSGGGGQFF	TGTGCCAGCAGTGGGGGAGGGGGGCAGTTCTTC
.	TRBJ2-1	TRBD2	TRBV5-4	CASSSSGMWNEQFF	TGTGCCAGCAGCTCCAGCGGGATGTGGAATGAGCAGTTCTTC
.	TRBJ2-1	.	TRBV21-1	CASTRDKDNEQFF	TGTGCCAGCACTCGGGACAAAGACAATGAGCAGTTCTTC
.	TRBJ1-6	.	TRBV19	CASTPSISGTYNSPLHF	TGTGCCAGTACCCCATCGATTTCAGGGACCTATAATTCACCCCTCCACTTT
.	TRBJ2-7	TRBD2	TRBV23-1	CASGKLAGFDEQYF	TGCGCCAGCGGAAAACTAGCGGGATTCGACGAGCAGTACTTC
.	TRBJ1-6	TRBD1	TRBV7-6	CASSLASGTENSPLHF	TGTGCCAGCAGCTTAGCCTCCGGGACAGAGAATTCACCCCTCCACTTT
.	TRBJ1-2	TRBD1	TRBV28	CASSGTGDGYTF	TGTGCCAGCAGTGGGACAGGCGATGGCTACACCTTC
.	TRBJ2-2	.	TRBV5-6	CASSLGGGNTGELFF	TGTGCCAGCAGCTTAGGTGGCGGGAACACCGGGGAGCTGTTTTTT
.	TRBJ2-2	TRBD2	TRBV11-2	CASSLGLATGELFF	TGTGCCAGCAGCTTGGGACTAGCGACCGGGGAGCTGTTTTTT
.	TRBJ1-5	.	TRBV6-5	CASRGSPYSNQPQHF	TGTGCCAGCAGGGGGAGCCCTTATAGCAATCAGCCCCAGCATTTT
.	TRBJ2-5	.	TRBV10-3	CAISASGETQYF	TGTGCCATCAGTGCATCGGGGGAGACCCAGTACTTC
.	TRBJ2-2	TRBD1	TRBV3-1/TRBV3-2	CASSQVRGTGNTGELFF	TGTGCCAGCAGCCAAGTCAGGGGGACAGGGAACACCGGGGAGCTGTTTTTT
.	TRBJ1-1	TRBD1	TRBV5-1	CASSLAGTGGFTEAFF	TGCGCCAGCAGCTTGGCCGGGACAGGGGGCTTCACTGAAGCTTTCTTT
.	TRBJ2-1	.	TRBV1	CTSSQERRGQFF	TGCACCAGCAGCCAAGAGAGACGAGGGCAGTTCTTC
once	TRBJ2-5	.	TRBV6-5	CASSPWGTSRETQYF	TGTGCCAGCAGCCCGTGGGGTACTAGCAGAGAGACCCAGTACTTC
.	TRBJ1-6	.	TRBV3-1/TRBV3-2	CASSQDWETIRSSPLHF	TGTGCCAGCAGCCAAGACTGGGAGACAATTAGGTCTTCACCCCTCCACTTT